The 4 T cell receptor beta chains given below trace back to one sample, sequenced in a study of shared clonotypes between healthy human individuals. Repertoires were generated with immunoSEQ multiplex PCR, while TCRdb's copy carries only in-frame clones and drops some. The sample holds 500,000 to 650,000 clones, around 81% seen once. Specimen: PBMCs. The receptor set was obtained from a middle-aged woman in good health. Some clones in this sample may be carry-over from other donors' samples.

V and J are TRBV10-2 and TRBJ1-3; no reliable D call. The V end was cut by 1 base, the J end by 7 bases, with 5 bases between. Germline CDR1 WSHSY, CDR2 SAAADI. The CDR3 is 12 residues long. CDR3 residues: CASSEFDNTIYF. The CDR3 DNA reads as TGCGCCAGCAGTGAGTTTGATAACACCATATATTTT.

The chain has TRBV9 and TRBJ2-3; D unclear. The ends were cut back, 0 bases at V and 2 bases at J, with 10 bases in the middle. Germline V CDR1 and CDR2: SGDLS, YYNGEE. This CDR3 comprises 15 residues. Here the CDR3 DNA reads TGTGCCAGCAGCGTAGGAAGCGAACACACAGATACGCAGTATTTT. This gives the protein CASSVGSEHTDTQYF.

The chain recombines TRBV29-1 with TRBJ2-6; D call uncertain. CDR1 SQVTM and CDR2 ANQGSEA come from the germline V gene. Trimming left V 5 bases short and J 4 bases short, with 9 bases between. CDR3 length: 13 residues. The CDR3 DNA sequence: TGCAGCGTTTTAAGCTCCGGGGCCAACGTCCTGACTTTC. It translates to CSVLSSGANVLTF.

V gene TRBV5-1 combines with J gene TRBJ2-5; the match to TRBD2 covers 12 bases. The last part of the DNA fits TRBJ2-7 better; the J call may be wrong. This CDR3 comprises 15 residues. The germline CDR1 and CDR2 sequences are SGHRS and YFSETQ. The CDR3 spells CASSQGLAGGYEQYF. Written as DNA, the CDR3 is TGCGCCAGCAGCCAGGGACTAGCGGGCGGCTACGAGCAGTACTTC.